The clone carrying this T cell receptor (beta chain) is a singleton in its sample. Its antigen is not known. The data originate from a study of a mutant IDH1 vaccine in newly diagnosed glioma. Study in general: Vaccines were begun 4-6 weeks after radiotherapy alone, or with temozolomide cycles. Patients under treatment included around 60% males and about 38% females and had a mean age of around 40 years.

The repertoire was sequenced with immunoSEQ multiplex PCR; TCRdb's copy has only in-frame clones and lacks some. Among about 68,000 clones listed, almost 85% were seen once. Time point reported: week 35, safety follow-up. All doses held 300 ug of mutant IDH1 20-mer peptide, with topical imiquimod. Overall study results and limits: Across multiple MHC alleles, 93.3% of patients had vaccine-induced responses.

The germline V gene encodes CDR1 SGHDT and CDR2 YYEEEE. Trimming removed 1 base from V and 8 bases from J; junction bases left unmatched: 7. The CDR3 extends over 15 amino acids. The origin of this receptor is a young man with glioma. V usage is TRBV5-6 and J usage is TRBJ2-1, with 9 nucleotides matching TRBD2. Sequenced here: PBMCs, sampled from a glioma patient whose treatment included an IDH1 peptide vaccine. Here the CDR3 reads CASSLTPSGKDEQFF. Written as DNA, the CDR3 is TGTGCCAGCAGCTTGACGCCTAGCGGGAAAGATGAGCAGTTCTTC. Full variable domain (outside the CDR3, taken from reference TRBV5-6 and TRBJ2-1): DAGVTQSPTHLIKTRGQQVTLRCSPKSGHDTVSWYQQALGQGPQFIFQYYEEEERQRGNFPDRFSGHQFPNYSSELNVNALLLGDSALYLCASSLTPSGKDEQFFGPGTRLTVL.